A single sample is the source of the 22 T cell receptor beta chains below, sequenced in a study of neurological immune-mediated disorders. TCRdb called the 5' RACE reads again in MiXCR, with one record for every CDR3 protein. The table has some 10,000 distinct CDR3 sequences, 20% to 25% seen once. What was sequenced was CD8+ T cells from blood. The source is a woman in her fifties or sixties with HTLV-1-associated myelopathy (HAM/TSP).

This clonotype was found many times. The chain combines TRBV27 with TRBJ2-1; D might be TRBD2 (5 bases). V was clipped by 5 bases and J by 3 bases, with 8 bases between them. The CDR3 totals 13 residues. Looked up from germline, CDR1 is MNHEY and CDR2 is SMNVEV (reference sequence). The CDR3 coding sequence is TGTGCCAGCAGTGAGGGCTACTACAATGAGCAGTTCTTC. Its protein is CASSEGYYNEQFF.

The chain uses TRBV30 and TRBJ2-5; D is uncertain. Per germline, CDR1 GTSNPN and CDR2 SVGIG (reference sequence). V lost 5 bases and J 5 bases, leaving 12 bases between the germline ends. The CDR3 length is 12 residues. CDR3 sequence (DNA): TGTGCCTGGGCCTATGGCAAGGAGACCCAGTACTTC. It specifies CAWAYGKETQYF.

This clonotype came up many times. The chain combines TRBV20-1 with TRBJ1-1; D uncertain. Germline loops: CDR1 DFQATT, CDR2 SNEGSKA (reference sequence). CDR3 size: 14 residues. V dropped 3 bases and J dropped 3 bases, with 14 bases sitting between them. The DNA of the CDR3 is TGCAGTGCTAGGGCCTGGGTCCTGGACACTGAAGCTTTCTTT. It specifies CSARAWVLDTEAFF.

This chain uses TRBV20-1 with TRBJ1-2, with D tentatively TRBD1 (6 bases). This CDR3 comprises 13 residues. V was pared by 3 bases and J by 6 bases, with 14 bases between. Per the germline V gene, CDR1 is DFQATT and CDR2 is SNEGSKA (reference sequence). Here the CDR3 DNA reads TGCAGTGCTAGTCGGACAGAGGGGGATGGCTACACCTTC. Amino acid sequence: CSASRTEGDGYTF.

This clonotype was counted ten times or more. The chain has TRBV20-1 and TRBJ2-7; TRBD2 is a possible D gene (6 bases). The germline CDR1 and CDR2 sequences are DFQATT and SNEGSKA (reference sequence). Trimming took off 2 bases at V and 4 bases at J, with 18 bases between the two ends. The CDR3 loop spans 15 amino acids. CDR3 amino acids: CSARRAGLGPYEQYF. The CDR3 DNA follows: TGCAGTGCTAGAAGGGCGGGACTTGGCCCTTACGAGCAGTACTTC.

V usage is TRBV7-3 and J usage is TRBJ1-1; a weak D match, TRBD1 (6 bases). Trimming took 1 base from V and 4 from J, leaving 16 bases between them. The CDR3 consists of 16 residues. Germline-derived CDR1 and CDR2 are SGHTA and FQGTGA. CDR3 region: CASSLIRGAEATEAFF. The CDR3 nucleotides read TGTGCCAGCAGCTTAATAAGGGGGGCGGAGGCCACTGAAGCTTTCTTT. The whole variable domain, filled in from reference TRBV7-3 and TRBJ1-1, reads GAGVSQTPSNKVTEKGKYVELRCDPISGHTALYWYRQSLGQGPEFLIYFQGTGAADDSGLPNDRFFAVRPEGSVSTLKIQRTERGDSAVYLCASSLIRGAEATEAFFGQGTRLTVV.

This clonotype was recorded at least ten times. This chain links TRBV3-1 with TRBJ2-1; D unresolved. This CDR3 is 16 amino acids long. Trimming left V 7 bases short and J 3 bases short, with 19 bases between. CDR1 is LGHDT, CDR2 YNNKEL, per germline (reference sequence). CDR3 residues: CASKMGFYSLYNEQFF. CDR3 coding DNA: TGTGCCAGCAAAATGGGCTTCTATTCCCTCTACAATGAGCAGTTCTTC.

This chain joins TRBV20-1 and TRBJ2-7; 7 nucleotides agree with TRBD2. Germline V CDR1 and CDR2: DFQATT, SNEGSKA (reference sequence). Germline trimming cut 5 bases from V and 3 bases from J; bases unmatched to any gene: 10. The CDR3 contains 14 residues. The DNA of the CDR3 is TGCAGTGCTGGCCTCGGGGCTAGCGGCTACGAGCAGTACTTC. Translating it yields CSAGLGASGYEQYF.

The chain uses TRBV7-9 and TRBJ2-1; D might be TRBD2 (5 bases). V shed 5 bases and J shed 0 bases, with 14 bases lying between them. The CDR3 loop spans 16 amino acids. Germline V gene data show CDR1 as SEHNR and CDR2 as FQNEAQ (reference sequence). The CDR3 DNA reads TGTGCCAGCAGCACCCGAGCGGACCGCTCCTACAATGAGCAGTTCTTC. Protein product: CASSTRADRSYNEQFF.

This clonotype appeared a few times. The J gene is TRBJ1-1, the V gene TRBV3-1, with a tentative D call TRBD1 (6 bases). This CDR3 has 16 residues. CDR1 is LGHDT, CDR2 YNNKEL, per germline (reference sequence). Trimming shortened V by 5 bases and J by 0 bases, and 16 bases separated the two germline ends. The CDR3 here is CASSSGGAKMNTEAFF. For the CDR3, the DNA is TGTGCCAGCAGCTCGGGGGGCGCGAAAATGAACACTGAAGCTTTCTTT.

This clonotype was seen a handful of times. This chain's CDR3 is CASSLKGAANEQFF. The CDR3 DNA sequence: TGCGCCAGCAGCTTGAAGGGGGCGGCCAATGAGCAGTTCTTC. The chain employs TRBV5-1 and TRBJ2-1; 7 bases line up with TRBD1. Germline V gene data show CDR1 as SGHRS and CDR2 as YFSETQ. The CDR3 consists of 14 residues. Trimming took 1 base from V and 6 from J; bases not matched to a gene: 4.

This clonotype was observed at least ten times. The J gene is TRBJ1-1, the V gene TRBV5-1; D call uncertain. Germline lookup yields CDR1 SGHRS and CDR2 YFSETQ. The V end was cut by 5 bases, the J end by 2 bases, with 13 bases between. The CDR3 length is 14 residues. As DNA, the CDR3 is TGCGCCAGCAGTCTGGGGAGCCTAAACACTGAAGCTTTCTTT. Translating gives CASSLGSLNTEAFF.

This clonotype showed up many times. The V call is TRBV18, the J call TRBJ1-2; D possibly corresponds to TRBD1 (6 bases). The CDR3 runs 13 residues. CDR1 is KGHSH and CDR2 is LQKENI in the germline V gene. Trimming removed 0 bases from V and 8 bases from J, with 10 bases in between. The DNA for the CDR3 is TGTGCCAGCTCACCACCCGGGGGCGAAGGCTACACCTTC. It codes for CASSPPGGEGYTF.

This clonotype was recorded many times. The V gene is TRBV27, the J gene TRBJ2-1, with D tentatively TRBD2 (6 bases). The CDR3 runs to 14 residues. V lost 10 bases to trimming and J lost 1 base, with 14 bases between them. CDR1 and CDR2 (germline): MNHEY, SMNVEV (reference sequence). Written as DNA, the CDR3 is TGTGCCACGAAATTGGGGGGATCCTACAATGAGCAGTTCTTC. This gives the protein CATKLGGSYNEQFF.

Remarks on this clonotype: A single base separates this from a much larger clone, so it may be a read error. The genes are TRBV20-1 and TRBJ1-1; D remains unclear. The CDR3 has 15 residues. The V and J ends lost 3 bases and 7 bases respectively, with 21 bases between them. CDR1 and CDR2 (germline): DFQATT, SNEGSKA (reference sequence). CDR3 loop: CSARDRRHGRIEAFF. The DNA for the CDR3 is TGCAGTGCTAGGGACCGGAGACATGGTCGAATTGAAGCTTTCTTT.

This clonotype has ten or more counts. This chain connects TRBV7-9 to TRBJ2-1; 11 nucleotides align to TRBD2. V gave up 5 bases and J gave up 0 bases; unmatched junction bases: 15. CDR1 and CDR2 from the germline V gene are SEHNR and FQNEAQ (reference sequence). The CDR3 has 20 amino acids. The CDR3 region has the DNA TGTGCCAGCAGCCCATTATGGGCTAGCGGGGGGTATAGCTCCTACAATGAGCAGTTCTTC. It specifies CASSPLWASGGYSSYNEQFF.

By share, this clonotype ranks as medium-sized. The chain carries TRBV20-1 and TRBJ2-1, with D possibly being TRBD1 (5 bases). This CDR3 is 12 amino acids long. Trimming took off 6 bases at V and 8 bases at J, with 14 bases between the two ends. Per the germline V gene, CDR1 is DFQATT and CDR2 is SNEGSKA (reference sequence). The CDR3 sequence: CSAKNRWDEQFF. CDR3 coding DNA: TGCAGTGCCAAGAACAGGTGGGATGAGCAGTTCTTC.

Ten or more counts support this clonotype. The rearrangement joins TRBV11-2 to TRBJ1-6, with 7 bases that match TRBD1. The CDR3 has 17 residues. Germline CDR1 reads SGHAT; CDR2 reads FQNNGV. J lost 3 bases, V lost 2 bases, and 7 bases had no gene match. The CDR3 sequence is CASSLKPGQSYNSPLHF. Written as DNA, the CDR3 is TGTGCCAGCAGCTTAAAACCGGGACAGAGCTATAATTCACCCCTCCACTTT.

The V and J genes are TRBV9 and TRBJ2-1, with a weak D call TRBD1 (5 bases). Germline assignment: CDR1 SGDLS and CDR2 YYNGEE. V was pared by 0 bases and J by 0 bases, with 10 bases between. The CDR3 runs to 16 residues. CDR3 in DNA: TGTGCCAGCAGCGTAGTTATCCAGGGCTCCTACAATGAGCAGTTCTTC. Translating it yields CASSVVIQGSYNEQFF.

This clonotype was counted many times. The rearrangement links TRBV4-1 to TRBJ1-4, with a weak D call TRBD1 (6 bases). Trimming took off 4 bases at V and 0 bases at J, with 9 bases between the two ends. The CDR3 is made up of 15 amino acids. The V gene's germline CDR1 is MGHRA and CDR2 YSYEKL. CDR3 nucleotide sequence: TGCGCCAGCAGCCCGACAGGAACAACTAATGAAAAACTGTTTTTT. This encodes CASSPTGTTNEKLFF.

For this clonotype: The junction does not match germline at one end; this may be a read error. The gene calls are TRBV7-7 and TRBJ2-7, with D possibly TRBD2 on 6 matching bases. Germline CDR1 and CDR2: SSHAT and FNYEAQ (reference sequence). This CDR3 comprises 13 residues. CDR3: CASSLKEGYEQYF. The CDR3 region has the DNA TGTGCTAGCAGCTTAAAGGAGGGGTACGAGCAGTACTTC. Complete variable domain (other parts from reference TRBV7-7 and TRBJ2-7): GAGVSQSPRYKVTKRGQDVTLRCDPISSHATLYWYQQALGQGPEFLTYFNYEAQPDKSGLPSDRFSAERPEGSISTLTIQRTEQRDSAMYRCASSLKEGYEQYFGPGTRLTVT.

The sample holds many counts of this clonotype. This chain links TRBV20-1 with TRBJ1-2, with TRBD1 identical over 8 bases. This CDR3 contains 14 residues. Germline assignment: CDR1 DFQATT and CDR2 SNEGSKA (reference sequence). J gave up 4 bases and V 3 bases, and 7 bases lay outside the gene matches. CDR3 sequence reads: CSARSQGGFYGYTF. The CDR3 nucleotides are TGCAGTGCTAGGTCACAGGGGGGATTCTATGGCTACACCTTC.